This paragraph reports one T cell receptor beta chain. Antigen unknown. This CDR3 spans 15 amino acids. The V gene's germline CDR1 is PRHDT and CDR2 FYEKMQ (reference sequence). With 5 bases clipped from V and 2 bases from J, the junction kept 6 bases outside the gene matches. The record originates from a study of T cells in localized non-small cell lung cancer. Generated by immunoSEQ multiplex PCR, the TCRdb table keeps only in-frame clones and is missing some. The sample holds some 25,000 clones; approximately 83% are singletons and the top ten take 5.8%. Broader study findings: It was uninvolved adjacent lung that showed the highest T cell clonality, exceeding tumor.

This clonotype was sampled from a male donor at least 60 years old with stage II squamous cell lung carcinoma. The sample in question was peripheral blood, obtained before any cancer treatment. This chain uses TRBV13 with TRBJ2-3; 8 nucleotides align to TRBD2. The CDR3 spells CASSTRTSFTDTQYF. In DNA, the CDR3 is TGTGCCAGCAGCACGCGGACTAGCTTCACAGATACGCAGTATTTT.